Presented here are 32 T cell receptor beta chains from one specimen sequenced in a study of shared clonotypes between healthy human individuals (dated by TCRdb to the early 2020s). The library was produced with the immunoSEQ multiplex PCR assay. The clones in this table, taken by TCRdb from immuneACCESS, are in-frame only. Not every clone is retained; where verified, under half of the shortfall comes from an unresolved V gene, and the cause of the rest is unknown. In all, the sample holds about 2.4 million clones, and roughly 92% of those were seen once. The ten largest clonotypes hold more than 0.12% of the sample. Sequencing input: naive CD4+ T cells sorted from blood. Explained via the paper, the cell subset or site label denotes: CD45RA+ positively selected. The receptors were sampled from a man younger than 35 in good health.

As for this clone: Other nucleotide sequences in the sample specify the same CDR3. The V and J genes are TRBV2 and TRBJ1-5; weak D call: TRBD1 (5 bases). The length of the CDR3 is 15 residues. V was clipped by 4 bases and J by 2 bases, with 12 bases between them. Germline V gene data show CDR1 as SNHLY and CDR2 as FYNNEI. For the CDR3, the DNA is TGTGCCAGCAGTGGCCGGGGGGGTGGCAATCAGCCCCAGCATTTT. This codes for CASSGRGGGNQPQHF.

V is TRBV7-9 and J is TRBJ1-1; D is unresolved. Germline V lookup: CDR1 SEHNR, CDR2 FQNEAQ (reference sequence). Trimming left V 2 bases short and J 2 bases short, with 12 bases between. The CDR3 has 15 amino acids. CDR3 in amino acids: CASSLIGGKNTEAFF. DNA for the CDR3: TGTGCCAGCAGCTTAATCGGTGGAAAAAACACTGAAGCTTTCTTT.

The gene calls are TRBV6-5 and TRBJ2-5, with 9 bases lining up with TRBD2. CDR1 and CDR2 (germline): MNHEY, SVGAGI. The CDR3 is 13 residues long. Trimming at V came to 11 bases and at J to 4 bases, leaving 8 bases not matched to a gene. CDR3 amino acids: CACGGGKVETQYF. The CDR3, as DNA: TGTGCCTGCGGGGGGGGGAAAGTAGAGACCCAGTACTTC.

The CDR3 region has the DNA TGCGCCAGCAGCCCACTAGCTTCGGGGTCCTACGAGCAGTACTTC. This gives the protein CASSPLASGSYEQYF. The chain joins TRBV5-1 to TRBJ2-7, with a possible D match to TRBD2 (6 bases). The CDR3 is 15 amino acids. V gave up 4 bases and J gave up 1 base, with 15 bases separating them. The germline gives CDR1 SGHRS, CDR2 YFSETQ.

This chain uses TRBV28 with TRBJ2-7, with unresolved D. CDR1 MDHEN and CDR2 SYDVKM come from the germline V gene. V was pared by 4 bases and J by 2 bases, with 12 bases between. The CDR3 length is 14 residues. CDR3 region: CASSSAGITYEQYF. The DNA for the CDR3 is TGTGCCAGCAGTTCAGCAGGAATTACCTACGAGCAGTACTTC.

The J gene is TRBJ1-5, the V gene TRBV6-5, with D possibly TRBD1 on 5 matching bases. Trimming pared 5 bases from V and 3 bases from J, leaving 14 bases between. This CDR3 region has 15 residues. Looked up from germline, CDR1 is MNHEY and CDR2 is SVGAGI. CDR3 bases: TGTGCCAGCAGTGCACGTGGGACCCCCAATCAGCCCCAGCATTTT. This sequence encodes CASSARGTPNQPQHF.

The rearrangement uses TRBV5-1 and TRBJ1-1; D gene ambiguous. The CDR3 consists of 13 residues. V lost 4 bases and J lost 0, with 7 bases in between. CDR1 SGHRS and CDR2 YFSETQ come from the germline V gene. CDR3 region: CASSQDVNTEAFF. CDR3 DNA: TGCGCCAGCAGCCAGGACGTGAACACTGAAGCTTTCTTT.

In DNA form, the CDR3 reads TGTGCTAGTGGTTTGGAGGGAGCCTACAATGAGCAGTTCTTC. The encoded protein is CASGLEGAYNEQFF. The V and J genes are TRBV12-5 and TRBJ2-1, with a weak D call TRBD2 (5 bases). V lost 1 base and J lost 2, with 6 bases in between. The CDR3 is 14 residues long. CDR1 is LGHNT, CDR2 FRNRAP, per germline.

This clone was seen once. The gene calls are TRBV6-1 and TRBJ1-1; D is ambiguous. V was pared by 5 bases and J by 1 base, with 8 bases between. CDR1 and CDR2 from the germline V gene are MNHNS and SASEGT. CDR3 length: 13 residues. The CDR3 spells CASSLGPNTEAFF. The CDR3 DNA reads TGTGCCAGCAGTTTAGGCCCGAACACTGAAGCTTTCTTT.

This clone was seen a single time. This chain joins TRBV5-1 and TRBJ2-3, with 14 positions matching TRBD2. J lost 5 bases, V lost 7 bases, and 6 bases had no gene match. This CDR3 is built from 15 residues. The germline V gene has CDR1 SGHRS and CDR2 YFSETQ. DNA for the CDR3: TGCGCCAGCCGGACTAGCGGGGGGCCAAGAGATACGCAGTATTTT. Protein: CASRTSGGPRDTQYF.

The genes are TRBV30 and TRBJ2-5; a possible D gene is TRBD2 (7 bases). V gave up 2 bases and J gave up 5 bases, with 18 bases separating them. The CDR3 is 15 residues long. The germline V gene encodes CDR1 GTSNPN and CDR2 SVGIG (reference sequence). CDR3 sequence: CAWSRGPEGGETQYF. The CDR3, as DNA: TGTGCCTGGAGTCGGGGGCCCGAGGGAGGGGAGACCCAGTACTTC.

Remarks on this clone: This same CDR3 is encoded by further DNA sequences in the sample. The rearrangement links TRBV5-4 to TRBJ2-7; 9 positions agree with TRBD1. Trimming cost V 7 bases and J 4 bases; bases outside gene matches: 9. The germline V gene has CDR1 SGHNT and CDR2 YYREEE (reference sequence). The CDR3 is 14 amino acids. CDR3 protein: CASSPGQGLYEQYF. For the CDR3, the DNA is TGTGCCAGCTCACCGGGACAGGGCCTTTACGAGCAGTACTTC.

The chain couples TRBV30 to TRBJ2-7; 8 bases match TRBD2. Germline lookup yields CDR1 GTSNPN and CDR2 SVGIG (reference sequence). CDR3 length: 14 residues. Germline trimming cut 4 bases from V and 0 bases from J; bases unmatched to any gene: 5. CDR3 region: CAWTHAGGSYEQYF. The DNA for the CDR3 is TGTGCCTGGACGCACGCGGGGGGCTCCTACGAGCAGTACTTC.

To note about this clone: Other DNA variants within this sample encode the same CDR3. The chain links TRBV7-2 to TRBJ1-6; unclear D gene. CDR1 is SGHTA, CDR2 FQGNSA, per germline. V shed 1 base and J shed 9 bases, with 10 bases lying between them. The CDR3 consists of 14 residues. The CDR3 DNA reads TGTGCCAGCAGCTTAGACAGAGGTAGTTCACCCCTCCACTTT. Protein: CASSLDRGSSPLHF.

This clone was counted a single time. The DNA is left out, because the CDR3 cannot be placed on it with certainty; the CDR3 is given as TCRdb lists it. This chain joins TRBV28 and TRBJ2-2; the table gives TRBD1 as D, unverified against the DNA. Germline V gives CDR1 MDHEN, CDR2 SYDVKM. The CDR3 spans 14 residues, counting both ends. CDR3 in amino acids: CASSDRFGSGELFF.

CDR3 nucleotide sequence: TGTGCCAGCAGTGAAGCGCCGACTAGCGGGGGGGCCTCTGAGCAGTTCTTC. It encodes CASSEAPTSGGASEQFF. The chain has TRBV6-1 and TRBJ2-1; 14 bases map to TRBD2. From germline, CDR1 is MNHNS and CDR2 SASEGT. V trimming: 0 bases; J trimming: 9 bases; junction bases outside the gene matches: 7. The CDR3 is 17 amino acids.

The chain recombines TRBV6-6 with TRBJ1-1; D is unresolved. The CDR3 length is 12 residues. V was trimmed by 0 bases and J by 11 bases, leaving 10 bases between them. CDR1 is MNHNY, CDR2 SVGAGI, per germline (reference sequence). The DNA of the CDR3 is TGTGCCAGCAGTTACTCGAGAGTGGCTGCTTTCTTT. Translating gives CASSYSRVAAFF.

This clone occurred once. The rearrangement uses TRBV27 and TRBJ1-5; D not certain. Germline CDR1 MNHEY, CDR2 SMNVEV (reference sequence). The CDR3 runs 14 residues. Trimming shortened V by 0 bases and J by 6 bases, and 9 bases separated the two germline ends. CDR3 nucleotides: TGTGCCAGCAGTTTATCGTCTGTATCTCAGCCCCAGCATTTT. Translating gives CASSLSSVSQPQHF.

This clone was detected once. The genes are TRBV14 and TRBJ2-7; TRBD2 matches at 16 bases. Germline CDR1 SGHDN, CDR2 FVKESK. V lost 3 bases to trimming and J lost 5 bases; unmatched junction nucleotides: 13. The CDR3 length is 19 residues. CDR3 loop: CASSHLAGLAGGIGNEQYF. Here the CDR3 DNA reads TGTGCCAGCAGCCATTTGGCGGGACTAGCGGGAGGGATTGGAAACGAGCAGTACTTC.

The chain links TRBV6-4 to TRBJ2-3, with D possibly TRBD2 on 6 matching bases. Germline lookup yields CDR1 MRHNA and CDR2 SNTAGT. CDR3 length: 15 residues. V shed 0 bases and J shed 6 bases, with 13 bases lying between them. The CDR3 bases are TGTGCCAGCAGTGACTCGGCTAGCGAGGACGATACGCAGTATTTT. Protein product: CASSDSASEDDTQYF.

The gene calls are TRBV9 and TRBJ2-5; perhaps TRBD1 as D (7 bases). The CDR3 length is 16 residues. The V end was cut by 0 bases, the J end by 3 bases, with 15 bases between. Germline CDR1 and CDR2: SGDLS and YYNGEE. CDR3 DNA: TGTGCCAGCAGCGTAGGTTTAGGGGGCGGGGAAGAGACCCAGTACTTC. Protein sequence: CASSVGLGGGEETQYF.

J is TRBJ2-7 and V is TRBV10-3, with 12 positions matching TRBD2. Trimming cost V 3 bases and J 4 bases; bases outside gene matches: 1. CDR3 size: 14 residues. CDR1 and CDR2 from the germline V gene are ENHRY and SYGVKD. Written as DNA, the CDR3 is TGTGCCATCAGTGAAGGGACTAGCGGGTACGAGCAGTACTTC. Translating gives CAISEGTSGYEQYF.

The J gene is TRBJ2-3, the V gene TRBV5-1, with 9 positions matching TRBD1. The CDR3 is 17 residues long. The J segment lost 3 bases and the V segment lost 4 bases, leaving 12 bases of the junction unmatched. Per germline, CDR1 SGHRS and CDR2 YFSETQ. The CDR3 DNA is TGCGCCAGCAGCCCGAGAGGCGGGACAGGGAAAACAGATACGCAGTATTTT. This gives the protein CASSPRGGTGKTDTQYF.

This rearrangement joins TRBV6-5 to TRBJ2-7, with D possibly being TRBD1 (6 bases). Between the trimmed V and J ends, which lost 2 bases and 13 bases, there was a span of 21 bases. This CDR3 has 14 residues. Looked up from germline, CDR1 is MNHEY and CDR2 is SVGAGI. CDR3 nucleotide sequence: TGTGCCAGCAGTTACCGTTCAGGGGCCACCCCCCTCTACTTC. Translation: CASSYRSGATPLYF.

The gene calls are TRBV9 and TRBJ2-3; 7 nucleotides match TRBD2. V lost 1 base, J lost 1 base, and 6 bases stayed unmatched. Germline CDR1 reads SGDLS; CDR2 reads YYNGEE. The CDR3 contains 16 residues. DNA of the CDR3: TGTGCCAGCAGCGTAAGGGCGGGAGAGCGCACAGATACGCAGTATTTT. It specifies CASSVRAGERTDTQYF.

V usage is TRBV15 and J usage is TRBJ2-5, with D perhaps matching TRBD1 (6 bases). This CDR3 has 17 amino acids. The V gene lost 1 base and the J gene lost 3 bases, with 18 bases spanning the gap. Per germline, CDR1 LNHNV and CDR2 YYDKDF (reference sequence). The DNA of the CDR3 is TGTGCCACCAGCAGAGTCACAGGGCCCGAAGGTGAAGAGACCCAGTACTTC. Amino acids: CATSRVTGPEGEETQYF. Together with reference TRBV15 and TRBJ2-5, the CDR3 gives the full variable domain: DAMVIQNPRYQVTQFGKPVTLSCSQTLNHNVMYWYQQKSSQAPKLLFHYYDKDFNNEADTPDNFQSRRPNTSFCFLDIRSPGLGDTAMYLCATSRVTGPEGEETQYFGPGTRLLVL.

Turning to this clone: In the same sample, other DNA sequences code for this CDR3. The chain uses TRBV6-5 and TRBJ2-5, with D tentatively TRBD1 (7 bases). In germline, CDR1 is MNHEY, CDR2 SVGAGI. The V and J ends lost 0 bases and 5 bases respectively, with 10 bases between them. The CDR3 is 14 residues long. CDR3 loop: CASSYSQGRETQYF. CDR3 nucleotide sequence: TGTGCCAGCAGTTACTCACAGGGGAGGGAGACCCAGTACTTC.

J is TRBJ2-7 and V is TRBV5-6; a possible D gene is TRBD2 (5 bases). Trimming pared 0 bases from V and 3 bases from J, leaving 16 bases between. There are 16 residues in the CDR3. Germline values: CDR1 SGHDT, CDR2 YYEEEE. The CDR3 protein is CASSLAVGRALYEQYF. The CDR3 nucleotides are TGTGCCAGCAGCTTGGCCGTAGGGCGGGCCCTCTACGAGCAGTACTTC.

This chain uses TRBV30 with TRBJ2-3; tentatively, D is TRBD2 (6 bases). Germline lookup yields CDR1 GTSNPN and CDR2 SVGIG (reference sequence). The CDR3 totals 15 residues. V was pared by 1 base and J by 0 bases, with 11 bases between. DNA of the CDR3: TGTGCCTGGAGTGCAAGTAGCGGAAGCACAGATACGCAGTATTTT. Residues: CAWSASSGSTDTQYF.

The chain combines TRBV7-2 with TRBJ1-1, with D maybe TRBD1 (5 bases). The ends were cut back, 1 base at V and 4 bases at J, with 16 bases in the middle. Germline loops: CDR1 SGHTA, CDR2 FQGNSA. CDR3 length equals 16 residues. Here the CDR3 reads CASSLEYRLGGTEAFF. CDR3 nucleotide sequence: TGTGCCAGCAGCTTAGAGTATAGGTTGGGGGGCACTGAAGCTTTCTTT.

The chain recombines TRBV5-4 with TRBJ1-2, with 7 nucleotides matching TRBD1. The length of the CDR3 is 15 residues. Germline assignment: CDR1 SGHNT and CDR2 YYREEE (reference sequence). Unmatched junction bases numbered 9, after V lost 4 bases and J lost 3 bases. CDR3 coding DNA: TGTGCCAGCAGCCCGTCAACAGGGGCGGACTATGGCTACACCTTC. Amino acid sequence: CASSPSTGADYGYTF.

This sequence joins TRBV10-3 and TRBJ1-1; D possibly corresponds to TRBD1 (5 bases). The CDR3 is 15 residues long. Germline CDR1 and CDR2: ENHRY and SYGVKD. The V end lost 5 bases, the J end lost 1 base, and 14 bases lay between the germline ends. Written as DNA, the CDR3 is TGTGCCATCAGTCCTAAAGGCCAGGGGAACACTGAAGCTTTCTTT. Its protein is CAISPKGQGNTEAFF.